This entry describes one T cell receptor beta chain. Original handling: Amplification of reference gene primers provided the estimated nucleated cell counts. Method: immunoSEQ multiplex PCR; TCRdb's copy keeps in-frame clones and lacks some. V and J calls and clone size are those listed in that table; D and trimming were worked out from the DNA. The profile shows 93,000 or so clones, 70% to 90% of them singletons. The sample is drawn from a study of blood T cell repertoires in COVID-19. Study overall: Spain, Italy and the United States supplied samples that represented acute and convalescent COVID-19. In each case, the material was cDNA or gDNA derived from T cells, B-cell-depleted T cells, or PBMCs.

The specimen sequenced was peripheral blood. This TCR derives from a man between 45 and 60 years old in a cohort sampled during active COVID-19.

The CDR3 DNA sequence: TGTGCCAGCAGAGTGACAGGAAGGGAGACCCAGTACTTC. Translation gives CASRVTGRETQYF. This chain uses TRBV2 with TRBJ2-5; D is possibly TRBD1 (6 bases). Germline-derived CDR1 and CDR2 are SNHLY and FYNNEI. With 6 bases removed from V and 5 bases from J, the gap between germline ends came to 13 bases. CDR3 size: 13 residues.